These T cell receptor beta chains were read from a single sample in a study of vaccination and CD4 T cells after COVID-19. TCRdb reprocessed the PCR reads via MiXCR and lists one record per CDR3 protein. The sample shows about 15,000 distinct CDR3 sequences, 50% to 60% of them seen only once. Antigens of these TCRs are unknown. Sample: CD4+ T cells from blood, cultured in vitro, taken before SARS-CoV-2 vaccination. These receptors originate from a human donor who had recovered from COVID-19. CDR3s include the opening cysteine and the closing phenylalanine or tryptophan. Fields, in order: D gene, clone size, CDR3 length, V gene, J gene, CDR3 DNA, CDR3 protein. A D gene is named only where the DNA matches it firmly. The size of a clone is reported for some rows only, either as once, few or many, or as a class for expanded clones.

D gene: TRBD1; clone size: -; CDR3 length: 15; V gene: TRBV24-1; J gene: TRBJ2-3; CDR3 DNA: TGTGCCACCAGTGATCCGACAGGGTGGGGAGATACGCAGTATTTT; CDR3 protein: CATSDPTGWGDTQYF
D gene: -; clone size: -; CDR3 length: 12; V gene: TRBV6-1; J gene: TRBJ2-7; CDR3 DNA: TGTGCCAGGACGGAGACGCCCTACGAGCAGTACTTC; CDR3 protein: CARTETPYEQYF
D gene: -; clone size: -; CDR3 length: 15; V gene: TRBV6-1; J gene: TRBJ2-7; CDR3 DNA: TGTGCCAGCAGTCGTCCGACGGCCGTGGAGCACGAGCAGTACTTC; CDR3 protein: CASSRPTAVEHEQYF
D gene: TRBD2; clone size: -; CDR3 length: 17; V gene: TRBV27; J gene: TRBJ2-5; CDR3 DNA: TGTGCCAGCAGATTAACCAGACTAGCGGGGGGCCAAGAGACCCAGTACTTC; CDR3 protein: CASRLTRLAGGQETQYF
D gene: -; clone size: -; CDR3 length: 13; V gene: TRBV11-2; J gene: TRBJ1-5; CDR3 DNA: TGTGCCAGCAGCTTATTCTGGGGGCAGCCCCAGCATTTT; CDR3 protein: CASSLFWGQPQHF
D gene: -; clone size: few; CDR3 length: 15; V gene: TRBV18; J gene: TRBJ2-1; CDR3 DNA: TGTGCCAGCTCACCACAAGGTAGCTCCTACAATGAGCAGTTCTTC; CDR3 protein: CASSPQGSSYNEQFF
D gene: -; clone size: -; CDR3 length: 13; V gene: TRBV30; J gene: TRBJ1-2; CDR3 DNA: TGTGCCTGGAGTGTACAAGGGGACGCTGGCTACACCTTC; CDR3 protein: CAWSVQGDAGYTF
D gene: -; clone size: -; CDR3 length: 11; V gene: TRBV18; J gene: TRBJ2-5; CDR3 DNA: TGTGCCAGCTCGCAAGAGGAGACCCAGTACTTC; CDR3 protein: CASSQEETQYF
D gene: -; clone size: few; CDR3 length: 16; V gene: TRBV28; J gene: TRBJ2-4; CDR3 DNA: TGTGCCAGCAGTTTAGGTGGCGCAATAGCCAAAAACATTCAGTACTTC; CDR3 protein: CASSLGGAIAKNIQYF
D gene: TRBD2; clone size: -; CDR3 length: 16; V gene: TRBV7-9; J gene: TRBJ2-2; CDR3 DNA: TGCGCCAGCAGCCCCGTCGGGGGGAAGGACACCGGGGAGCTGTTTTTT; CDR3 protein: CASSPVGGKDTGELFF
D gene: -; clone size: few; CDR3 length: 16; V gene: TRBV6-2/TRBV6-3; J gene: TRBJ2-3; CDR3 DNA: TGTGCCAGCACCCGGCTTGTTCCGGGGGGCACAGATACGCAGTATTTT; CDR3 protein: CASTRLVPGGTDTQYF
D gene: TRBD2; clone size: -; CDR3 length: 15; V gene: TRBV20-1; J gene: TRBJ2-3; CDR3 DNA: TGCAGTGCCTCTCTAGCGGGAGGGGGCCTCGATACGCAGTATTTT; CDR3 protein: CSASLAGGGLDTQYF
D gene: TRBD2; clone size: few; CDR3 length: 15; V gene: TRBV20-1; J gene: TRBJ2-1; CDR3 DNA: TGCAGTGCTAGAGCTCTAGCGGGGGGCCCAAATGAGCAGTTCTTC; CDR3 protein: CSARALAGGPNEQFF
D gene: -; clone size: few; CDR3 length: 13; V gene: TRBV7-2; J gene: TRBJ2-3; CDR3 DNA: TGTGCCAGCAGCTTAGTAGGCACAGATACGCAGTATTTT; CDR3 protein: CASSLVGTDTQYF
D gene: -; clone size: -; CDR3 length: 14; V gene: TRBV6-1; J gene: TRBJ1-1; CDR3 DNA: TGTGCCAGCAGGCCGATTACCGGGACATCTGAAGCTTTCTTT; CDR3 protein: CASRPITGTSEAFF
D gene: -; clone size: -; CDR3 length: 12; V gene: TRBV6-2/TRBV6-3; J gene: TRBJ1-2; CDR3 DNA: TGTGCCAGCAGCTGGACGTCCTATGGCTACACCTTC; CDR3 protein: CASSWTSYGYTF
D gene: TRBD1; clone size: -; CDR3 length: 15; V gene: TRBV2; J gene: TRBJ1-2; CDR3 DNA: TGTGCCAGCAGTGAATTGGGACAGGTTAACTATGGCTACACCTTC; CDR3 protein: CASSELGQVNYGYTF
D gene: TRBD2; clone size: -; CDR3 length: 14; V gene: TRBV6-2/TRBV6-3; J gene: TRBJ2-3; CDR3 DNA: TGTGCCAGCAGTGACGGACTAGCGGCTGATACGCAGTATTTT; CDR3 protein: CASSDGLAADTQYF
D gene: TRBD2; clone size: few; CDR3 length: 16; V gene: TRBV11-3; J gene: TRBJ2-7; CDR3 DNA: TGTGCCAGCAGCTTAGATGGGACTAGCGTAGCCTACGAGCAGTACTTC; CDR3 protein: CASSLDGTSVAYEQYF
D gene: -; clone size: few; CDR3 length: 15; V gene: TRBV28; J gene: TRBJ1-5; CDR3 DNA: TGTGCCAGCAGTTGGGGACCGTCGGGCAATCAGCCCCAGCATTTT; CDR3 protein: CASSWGPSGNQPQHF
D gene: TRBD1; clone size: -; CDR3 length: 16; V gene: TRBV11-2; J gene: TRBJ1-3; CDR3 DNA: TGTGCCAGCAGCTCGACAGGGGGCGGGGCTGGAAACACCATATATTTT; CDR3 protein: CASSSTGGGAGNTIYF
D gene: TRBD1; clone size: -; CDR3 length: 15; V gene: TRBV11-1; J gene: TRBJ2-1; CDR3 DNA: TGTGCCAGCAGCGCCGGGACAGGGGAGTGGTATGAGCAGTTCTTC; CDR3 protein: CASSAGTGEWYEQFF
D gene: -; clone size: few; CDR3 length: 18; V gene: TRBV6-1; J gene: TRBJ2-3; CDR3 DNA: TGTGCCAGCAGTGAATGGGCGCACAGGGGGGGATTCACAGATACGCAGTATTTT; CDR3 protein: CASSEWAHRGGFTDTQYF
D gene: TRBD2; clone size: -; CDR3 length: 15; V gene: TRBV5-3; J gene: TRBJ2-3; CDR3 DNA: TGTGCCAGCAGCCTATGGGGGGGACCCACAGATACGCAGTATTTT; CDR3 protein: CASSLWGGPTDTQYF
D gene: TRBD1; clone size: -; CDR3 length: 16; V gene: TRBV10-3; J gene: TRBJ2-1; CDR3 DNA: TGTGCCATCAGCGGGCTTACAGGGGGCCGAGGCAATGAGCAGTTCTTC; CDR3 protein: CAISGLTGGRGNEQFF
D gene: TRBD1; clone size: -; CDR3 length: 12; V gene: TRBV28; J gene: TRBJ1-2; CDR3 DNA: TGTGCCAGCAGGACAGGGGGCGCCGGCTACACCTTC; CDR3 protein: CASRTGGAGYTF
D gene: -; clone size: -; CDR3 length: 17; V gene: TRBV5-1; J gene: TRBJ1-2; CDR3 DNA: TGCGTCAGCAGCTTGGGGGTAGATCTAGCCCAGAACTATGGCTACACCTTC; CDR3 protein: CVSSLGVDLAQNYGYTF
D gene: TRBD1; clone size: -; CDR3 length: 15; V gene: TRBV15; J gene: TRBJ1-2; CDR3 DNA: TGTGCGACGGTCCCCGACAGGGCAGCTAACTATGGCTACACCTTC; CDR3 protein: CATVPDRAANYGYTF
D gene: -; clone size: -; CDR3 length: 17; V gene: TRBV10-3; J gene: TRBJ2-3; CDR3 DNA: TGTGCCATCAGCAACGACGTTGCAGGGGGGGGCCGTTATACGCAGTATTTT; CDR3 protein: CAISNDVAGGGRYTQYF
D gene: TRBD1; clone size: few; CDR3 length: 14; V gene: TRBV2; J gene: TRBJ1-2; CDR3 DNA: TGTGCCAGCGACAGAAGGCAGGGGGCCTATGGCTACACCTTC; CDR3 protein: CASDRRQGAYGYTF
D gene: -; clone size: -; CDR3 length: 12; V gene: TRBV30; J gene: TRBJ1-2; CDR3 DNA: TGTGCCTGGAGGATAGGGGTCTATGGCTACACCTTC; CDR3 protein: CAWRIGVYGYTF
D gene: TRBD1; clone size: few; CDR3 length: 12; V gene: TRBV2; J gene: TRBJ1-5; CDR3 DNA: TGTGCCAGCAGGACAGGGAATCAGCCCCAGCATTTT; CDR3 protein: CASRTGNQPQHF
D gene: -; clone size: -; CDR3 length: 16; V gene: TRBV4-1; J gene: TRBJ1-5; CDR3 DNA: TGCGCCAGCAGCCAAGATGGAGGGCTTGGCAATCAGCCCCAGCATTTT; CDR3 protein: CASSQDGGLGNQPQHF